The 18 T cell receptor beta chains below were found in one sample sequenced in a study of blood T cell repertoires in COVID-19. Produced via immunoSEQ multiplex PCR; TCRdb's table is partial and in-frame only. The sample contains fewer than 100,000 clones, approximately 90% of which appear only once. The sample was peripheral blood. These receptors were collected from a man between 65 and 79 years old with acute or convalescent COVID-19.

This rearrangement joins TRBV4-1 to TRBJ1-6; 8 bases fit TRBD1. V lost 0 bases to trimming and J lost 9 bases; unmatched junction nucleotides: 4. Germline V lookup: CDR1 MGHRA, CDR2 YSYEKL. The CDR3 runs 15 residues. The CDR3 region has the DNA TGCGCCAGCAGCCAAGAGGACAGGGAAAGTTCACCCCTCCACTTT. Translating it yields CASSQEDRESSPLHF.

The chain carries TRBV7-9 and TRBJ1-3, with no clear D. CDR1 is SEHNR and CDR2 is FQNEAQ in the germline V gene (reference sequence). The CDR3 length is 15 residues. Trimming shortened V by 1 base and J by 4 bases, and 11 bases separated the two germline ends. The DNA of the CDR3 is TGTGCCAGCAGCTTAGGCGGTCGAGGAGGAAACACCATATATTTT. Translating gives CASSLGGRGGNTIYF.

This chain connects TRBV5-4 to TRBJ1-1; D call uncertain. Germline V gene data show CDR1 as SGHNT and CDR2 as YYREEE (reference sequence). The CDR3 spans 14 residues. The V gene lost 0 bases and the J gene lost 3 bases, with 9 bases spanning the gap. CDR3 region: CASSLELRDTEAFF. The DNA for the CDR3 is TGTGCCAGCAGCTTGGAATTGCGGGACACTGAAGCTTTCTTT. The complete variable domain, with remaining parts taken from reference TRBV5-4 and TRBJ1-1, reads ETGVTQSPTHLIKTRGQQVTLRCSSQSGHNTVSWYQQALGQGPQFIFQYYREEENGRGNFPPRFSGLQFPNYSSELNVNALELDDSALYLCASSLELRDTEAFFGQGTRLTVV.

J is TRBJ1-4 and V is TRBV5-1; a weak D match, TRBD1 (6 bases). The CDR3 is 18 amino acids. Germline V lookup: CDR1 SGHRS, CDR2 YFSETQ. V was pared by 4 bases and J by 0 bases, with 19 bases between. The CDR3: CASSPKGGGSSTNEKLFF. The CDR3 nucleotides read TGCGCCAGCAGCCCCAAGGGGGGGGGCAGTTCAACTAATGAAAAACTGTTTTTT.

This clone occurred once. The J gene is TRBJ1-2, the V gene TRBV6-1; a possible D gene is TRBD1 (5 bases). Trimming stripped 2 bases from V and 7 bases from J, with 14 bases between. Germline CDR1 and CDR2: MNHNS and SASEGT. The CDR3 loop spans 14 amino acids. CDR3 sequence reads: CASSETRGGSGYTF. CDR3 nucleotides: TGTGCCAGCAGTGAAACAAGGGGAGGATCTGGCTACACCTTC.

This rearrangement joins TRBV6-2 or TRBV6-3 to TRBJ2-4; TRBD2 agrees at 10 bases. The CDR3 is 16 residues long. V lost 3 bases to trimming and J lost 4 bases; unmatched junction nucleotides: 6. CDR1 and CDR2 from the germline V gene are MNHEY and SVGEGT. DNA of the CDR3: TGTGCCAGCAGTTATCCGAGACTAGCGGGTAAAAACATTCAGTACTTC. The encoded protein is CASSYPRLAGKNIQYF.

The chain carries TRBV9 and TRBJ2-1, with a possible D match to TRBD2 (6 bases). This CDR3 is built from 14 residues. Germline V gene sequence: CDR1 SGDLS, CDR2 YYNGEE. V lost 3 bases to trimming and J lost 4 bases, with 11 bases between them. The CDR3, as DNA: TGTGCCAGCAGCGGTGGGGGACTTTACAATGAGCAGTTCTTC. Its protein product is CASSGGGLYNEQFF.

This sequence joins TRBV29-1 and TRBJ1-1; perhaps TRBD1 as D (5 bases). The CDR3 totals 13 residues. Per the germline V gene, CDR1 is SQVTM and CDR2 is ANQGSEA. Between the trimmed V and J ends, which lost 4 bases and 0 bases, there was a span of 9 bases. The CDR3 here is CSVARAVNTEAFF. For the CDR3, the DNA is TGCAGCGTTGCCAGGGCGGTGAACACTGAAGCTTTCTTT.

The genes are TRBV2 and TRBJ2-2; D is unresolved. There are 14 residues in the CDR3. Trimming stripped 6 bases from V and 2 bases from J, with 10 bases between. Germline CDR1 SNHLY, CDR2 FYNNEI. Here the CDR3 DNA reads TGTGCCAGCAGGCGGCAGCTAAACACCGGGGAGCTGTTTTTT. As protein: CASRRQLNTGELFF.

This chain links TRBV6-6 with TRBJ2-2; 9 bases agree with TRBD1. The germline V gene has CDR1 MNHNY and CDR2 SVGAGI (reference sequence). The CDR3 has 16 residues. V shed 5 bases and J 0 bases; nucleotides not matched to a gene: 4. CDR3 sequence (DNA): TGTGCCAGCAGTCAACAGGGGGCTGCGAACACCGGGGAGCTGTTTTTT. It translates to CASSQQGAANTGELFF.

This clone was observed once. The chain uses TRBV5-4 and TRBJ1-2, with TRBD1 matching over 9 bases. Germline loops: CDR1 SGHNT, CDR2 YYREEE (reference sequence). The V and J ends lost 7 bases and 6 bases, in that order; junction bases with no gene match: 13. CDR3 length: 15 amino acids. The CDR3 coding sequence is TGTGCCAGCGGCTCCGGGGACAGGGTGCCCGATGGCTACACCTTC. Protein sequence: CASGSGDRVPDGYTF.

The chain has TRBV11-2 and TRBJ2-2; TRBD2 is a possible D gene (5 bases). The ends were cut back, 3 bases at V and 2 bases at J, with 10 bases in the middle. Germline assignment: CDR1 SGHAT and CDR2 FQNNGV. The CDR3 is made up of 15 amino acids. Here the CDR3 DNA reads TGTGCCAGCAGCTTCCCAACTAGTAACACCGGGGAGCTGTTTTTT. The encoded protein is CASSFPTSNTGELFF.

This sequence joins TRBV7-6 and TRBJ2-5; 7 bases match TRBD2. With V trimmed by 0 bases and J by 9 bases, 13 bases remained unmatched. Germline V lookup: CDR1 SGHVS, CDR2 FNYEAQ. The length of the CDR3 is 16 residues. This CDR3 reads CASSLARGGASGAQYF. CDR3 bases: TGTGCCAGCAGCTTAGCGAGGGGCGGGGCGAGCGGGGCCCAGTACTTC. Full variable domain (missing parts from reference TRBV7-6 and TRBJ2-5): GAGVSQSPRYKVTKRGQDVALRCDPISGHVSLYWYRQALGQGPEFLTYFNYEAQQDKSGLPNDRFSAERPEGSISTLTIQRTEQRDSAMYRCASSLARGGASGAQYFGPGTRLLVL.

The sample holds a few counts of this clone. The chain combines TRBV5-4 with TRBJ2-7; 7 bases agree with TRBD1. Germline-derived CDR1 and CDR2 are SGHNT and YYREEE (reference sequence). Unmatched junction bases numbered 4, after V lost 1 base and J lost 3 bases. The CDR3 contains 14 residues. The CDR3 bases are TGTGCCAGCAGCTTGAGGGACAGTCTCTACGAGCAGTACTTC. Its translation is CASSLRDSLYEQYF.

The V and J genes are TRBV28 and TRBJ2-7; TRBD2 matches at 8 bases. The trim removed 6 bases at V and 0 bases at J, leaving 7 bases unmatched. Germline V lookup: CDR1 MDHEN, CDR2 SYDVKM. The CDR3 has 15 residues. CDR3 amino acids: CASRRGGGLSYEQYF. The DNA for the CDR3 is TGTGCCAGCAGGCGGGGCGGGGGGCTCTCCTACGAGCAGTACTTC.

V and J are TRBV6-2 or TRBV6-3 and TRBJ1-2, with no clear D. The CDR3 totals 15 residues. V lost 0 bases and J lost 8, with 16 bases in between. Germline assignment: CDR1 MNHEY and CDR2 SVGEGT. This chain's CDR3 is CASSYSNMISKGYTF. CDR3 sequence (DNA): TGTGCCAGCAGTTACTCGAACATGATTTCGAAGGGCTACACCTTC.

This chain joins TRBV11-2 and TRBJ1-2; D unresolved. The V and J ends lost 5 bases and 0 bases respectively, with 10 bases between them. Per the germline V gene, CDR1 is SGHAT and CDR2 is FQNNGV. CDR3 length equals 14 residues. The CDR3 nucleotides are TGTGCCAGCAGCCTGGGCCCCACTAACTATGGCTACACCTTC. It specifies CASSLGPTNYGYTF.

This clone came up once. The chain has TRBV9 and TRBJ1-2; 7 bases map to TRBD1. J lost 8 bases, V lost 0 bases, and 13 bases had no gene match. CDR3 length: 16 residues. Germline assignment: CDR1 SGDLS and CDR2 YYNGEE. The CDR3 sequence: CASSVETDRVLHGYTF. In DNA form, the CDR3 reads TGTGCCAGCAGCGTAGAAACCGACAGGGTCCTCCACGGCTACACCTTC.